The 26 T cell receptor beta chains presented below share a single source sample, sequenced in a study of CD8 T cells in Susac syndrome. Random hexamers were used to reverse transcribe roughly 0.45 to 1 ug of RNA. TCRdb re-called the immunoSEQ multiplex PCR reads with MiXCR, one entry per CDR3 protein. This sample yields about 200,000 distinct CDR3 sequences, of which approximately 93% are seen a single time; around 0.1% belongs to the top ten. The sequencing input was CD4+ T cells from PBMCs. All receptors derive from a human donor in good health.

V and J are TRBV29-1 and TRBJ1-1; tentatively, D is TRBD1 (5 bases). V dropped 6 bases and J dropped 2 bases, with 13 bases sitting between them. Germline V lookup: CDR1 SQVTM, CDR2 ANQGSEA. The CDR3 is made up of 13 amino acids. For the CDR3, the DNA is TGCAGCGTCAAAGGACATCTAAACACTGAAGCTTTCTTT. The encoded protein is CSVKGHLNTEAFF. Combining the CDR3 with reference TRBV29-1 and TRBJ1-1 gives the whole variable domain SAVISQKPSRDICQRGTSLTIQCQVDSQVTMMFWYRQQPGQSLTLIATANQGSEATYESGFVIDKFPISRPNLTFSTLTVSNMSPEDSSIYLCSVKGHLNTEAFFGQGTRLTVV.

The rearrangement uses TRBV7-2 and TRBJ1-5; no clear D gene. The CDR3 is 15 residues long. The V and J ends lost 5 bases and 4 bases respectively, with 15 bases between them. Germline values: CDR1 SGHTA, CDR2 FQGNSA. The CDR3 DNA follows: TGTGCCAGCAGCACCCACGGAAGGTTGAATCAGCCCCAGCATTTT. This gives the protein CASSTHGRLNQPQHF.

The chain couples TRBV4-1 to TRBJ2-1, with D perhaps matching TRBD1 (5 bases). Germline CDR1 and CDR2: MGHRA and YSYEKL. V shed 4 bases and J shed 4 bases, with 14 bases lying between them. This CDR3 is 15 amino acids long. CDR3 nucleotide sequence: TGCGCCAGCAGCCTCTCCCACAGGAGATACAATGAGCAGTTCTTC. It is translated as CASSLSHRRYNEQFF.

The chain couples TRBV11-2 to TRBJ2-2; D possibly matches TRBD1 or TRBD2 (6 bases each). The CDR3 sequence is 19 residues long. Trimming pared 5 bases from V and 3 bases from J, leaving 25 bases between. Germline CDR1 is SGHAT and CDR2 is FQNNGV. CDR3 in DNA: TGTGCCAGCAGCCAATCGATCCATGGGGGGCGCGCCTACACCGGGGAGCTGTTTTTT. Protein sequence: CASSQSIHGGRAYTGELFF. Full variable domain (remainder filled in from reference TRBV11-2 and TRBJ2-2): EAGVAQSPRYKIIEKRQSVAFWCNPISGHATLYWYQQILGQGPKLLIQFQNNGVVDDSQLPKDRFSAERLKGVDSTLKIQPAKLEDSAVYLCASSQSIHGGRAYTGELFFGEGSRLTVL.

This clonotype has more than one count but fewer than ten. V gene TRBV5-1 combines with J gene TRBJ1-1; no clear D gene. The length of the CDR3 is 14 residues. Germline lookup yields CDR1 SGHRS and CDR2 YFSETQ. Deletions cut 3 bases from V and 0 bases from J, with 9 bases between. The CDR3 sequence: CASSSSLMNTEAFF. In nucleotides, the CDR3 is TGCGCCAGCAGCTCAAGCCTCATGAACACTGAAGCTTTCTTT.

The chain uses TRBV27 and TRBJ1-2, with D perhaps TRBD1 (6 bases). This CDR3 region has 14 residues. With 3 bases removed from V and 8 bases from J, the gap between germline ends came to 16 bases. Germline CDR1 and CDR2: MNHEY and SMNVEV (reference sequence). The CDR3 coding sequence is TGTGCCAGCAGTTTGTGGGGGGGAACAGGGGGCTACACCTTC. It specifies CASSLWGGTGGYTF.

The V and J genes are TRBV28 and TRBJ2-5; TRBD2 matches at 11 bases. Germline CDR1 MDHEN, CDR2 SYDVKM. This CDR3 has 14 residues. Trimming at V came to 3 bases and at J to 8 bases, leaving 5 bases not matched to a gene. CDR3 bases: TGTGCCAGCAGTTTGCTAGCGGGGGGACTCACCCAGTACTTC. Its translation: CASSLLAGGLTQYF.

The chain recombines TRBV5-6 with TRBJ1-1; possibly TRBD1 for D (6 bases). Trimming took off 4 bases at V and 3 bases at J, with 10 bases between the two ends. The CDR3 runs to 13 residues. Looked up from germline, CDR1 is SGHDT and CDR2 is YYEEEE. The CDR3 loop is CASSPTGYTEAFF. DNA for the CDR3: TGTGCCAGCAGCCCTACAGGGTACACTGAAGCTTTCTTT.

This clonotype was recorded only once. J is TRBJ2-5 and V is TRBV20-1, with D perhaps TRBD1 or TRBD2 (6 bases each). The CDR3 length is 15 residues. The ends were cut back, 0 bases at V and 2 bases at J, with 13 bases in the middle. CDR1 DFQATT and CDR2 SNEGSKA come from the germline V gene (reference sequence). This CDR3 is CSARERGAPQETQYF. The CDR3 bases are TGCAGTGCTAGAGAGAGGGGGGCCCCTCAAGAGACCCAGTACTTC.

The genes are TRBV7-2 and TRBJ1-3; no reliable D call. The CDR3 is made up of 13 amino acids. V lost 2 bases, J lost 4 bases, and 6 bases lay in between. Germline V gene sequence: CDR1 SGHTA, CDR2 FQGNSA. CDR3 loop: CASSLSQGNTIYF. The CDR3, as DNA: TGTGCCAGCAGCTTATCCCAGGGAAACACCATATATTTT.

The V call is TRBV3-1, the J call TRBJ1-1, with D perhaps TRBD1 (5 bases). This CDR3 comprises 15 residues. Germline CDR1 and CDR2: LGHDT and YNNKEL (reference sequence). The ends were cut back, 4 bases at V and 1 base at J, with 13 bases in the middle. For the CDR3, the DNA is TGTGCCAGCAGCCGTTCGGGGGGAACGAACACTGAAGCTTTCTTT. This sequence encodes CASSRSGGTNTEAFF.

The V gene is TRBV19, the J gene TRBJ2-6; D is unclear. V was pared by 2 bases and J by 2 bases, with 13 bases between. Germline CDR1 reads LNHDA; CDR2 reads SQIVND (reference sequence). The CDR3 loop spans 17 amino acids. The CDR3 DNA reads TGTGCCAGTAGTATATTTGGGCAGAGGACTGGGGCCAACGTCCTGACTTTC. Translation: CASSIFGQRTGANVLTF.

The chain joins TRBV29-1 to TRBJ2-5; D remains unclear. With the DNA end fitting TRBJ2-1 better, the J assignment may be wrong. The CDR3 is made up of 13 amino acids. CDR1 and CDR2 (germline): SQVTM, ANQGSEA. The CDR3 loop reads CSVVPRKAVTQFF. The CDR3 bases are TGCAGCGTTGTGCCCCGGAAGGCGGTGACCCAGTTCTTC.

As DNA, the CDR3 is TGTGCCAGCACCCGAGCGGGGGGGCCTTCCGAGCAGTACTTC. It yields the protein CASTRAGGPSEQYF. The chain couples TRBV5-4 to TRBJ2-7; 10 nucleotides agree with TRBD2. The germline CDR1 and CDR2 sequences are SGHNT and YYREEE (reference sequence). This CDR3 comprises 14 residues. Germline trimming cut 6 bases from V and 6 bases from J; bases unmatched to any gene: 9.

The table lists this clonotype with a count of one. J is TRBJ1-6 and V is TRBV29-1, with 8 bases aligning to TRBD1. V trimming: 5 bases; J trimming: 10 bases; junction bases outside the gene matches: 10. CDR3 length: 14 residues. Germline CDR1 SQVTM, CDR2 ANQGSEA. The chain's CDR3 is CSVRVGDRWSPLHF. DNA for the CDR3: TGCAGCGTTCGGGTGGGGGACAGGTGGTCACCCCTCCACTTT.

The V and J genes are TRBV24-1 and TRBJ2-3, with 12 bases lining up with TRBD1. The germline V gene encodes CDR1 KGHDR and CDR2 SFDVKD. The J segment lost 3 bases and the V segment lost 3 bases, leaving 6 bases of the junction unmatched. There are 17 residues in the CDR3. CDR3 residues: CATSDLGTGGKTDTQYF. The CDR3, as DNA: TGTGCCACCAGTGATCTAGGGACAGGGGGCAAGACAGATACGCAGTATTTT.

The chain carries TRBV11-1 and TRBJ2-7; unclear D gene. This CDR3 is 13 amino acids long. CDR1 is SGHAT, CDR2 FQDESV, per germline (reference sequence). Trimming took off 2 bases at V and 1 base at J, with 6 bases between the two ends. CDR3 loop: CASSLSQSYEQYF. The CDR3 DNA is TGTGCCAGCAGCTTAAGCCAGTCCTACGAGCAGTACTTC. Variable domain in full (rest from reference TRBV11-1 and TRBJ2-7): EAEVAQSPRYKITEKSQAVAFWCDPISGHATLYWYRQILGQGPELLVQFQDESVVDDSQLPKDRFSAERLKGVDSTLKIQPAELGDSAMYLCASSLSQSYEQYFGPGTRLTVT.

The V and J genes are TRBV28 and TRBJ2-3, with D perhaps being TRBD1 or TRBD2 (5 bases each). V was cut by 4 bases and J by 2 bases, with 13 bases left in between. Germline CDR1 and CDR2: MDHEN and SYDVKM. This CDR3 spans 15 amino acids. The CDR3 here is CASSSRGGYTDTQYF. CDR3 coding DNA: TGTGCCAGCAGTTCCCGGGGCGGGTACACAGATACGCAGTATTTT.

The gene calls are TRBV4-1 and TRBJ1-4; perhaps TRBD1 as D (6 bases). V was trimmed by 4 bases and J by 4 bases, leaving 13 bases between them. This CDR3 comprises 15 residues. The germline CDR1 and CDR2 sequences are MGHRA and YSYEKL. CDR3 sequence (DNA): TGCGCCAGCAGCCCCCAATGGACAGTTAATGAAAAACTGTTTTTT. Translating it yields CASSPQWTVNEKLFF.

V is TRBV7-9 and J is TRBJ2-5, with D hard to call. CDR1 and CDR2 (germline): SEHNR, FQNEAQ (reference sequence). The CDR3 runs to 14 residues. Deletions cut 2 bases from V and 4 bases from J, with 11 bases between. The chain's CDR3 is CASSLNSGSETQYF. The CDR3 region has the DNA TGTGCCAGCAGCTTAAATAGTGGGTCAGAGACCCAGTACTTC.

The DNA for the CDR3 is TGTGCCAGCAGCTCGCGGACTGGACAGGGCTACGAGCAGTACTTC. Amino acid sequence: CASSSRTGQGYEQYF. The rearrangement joins TRBV7-9 to TRBJ2-7; 8 nucleotides align to TRBD1. The CDR3 consists of 15 residues. Unmatched junction bases numbered 8, after V lost 4 bases and J lost 3 bases. From germline, CDR1 is SEHNR and CDR2 FQNEAQ (reference sequence).

This clonotype was seen only once. The J gene is TRBJ2-7, the V gene TRBV19, with D tentatively TRBD1 (7 bases). CDR3 length: 14 residues. Per germline, CDR1 LNHDA and CDR2 SQIVND (reference sequence). The V end was cut by 5 bases, the J end by 7 bases, with 18 bases between. CDR3 sequence (DNA): TGTGCCAGTAGTCTAGGGGGCGGGACCTCGGAGCAGTACGTC. It codes for CASSLGGGTSEQYV.

The chain has TRBV6-6 and TRBJ2-2, with D possibly being TRBD1 or TRBD2 (5 bases each). Germline assignment: CDR1 MNHNY and CDR2 SVGAGI (reference sequence). This CDR3 region has 16 residues. Trimming stripped 5 bases from V and 2 bases from J, with 15 bases between. CDR3 amino acids: CASSPNRDRNTGELFF. The CDR3, as DNA: TGTGCCAGCAGTCCTAACCGGGACCGAAACACCGGGGAGCTGTTTTTT.

V is TRBV11-2 and J is TRBJ2-1; D is possibly TRBD1 (5 bases). Trimming left V 4 bases short and J 6 bases short, with 13 bases between. There are 14 residues in the CDR3. The germline V gene encodes CDR1 SGHAT and CDR2 FQNNGV. The CDR3: CASSSLQVSNEQFF. The CDR3 DNA sequence: TGTGCCAGCAGCTCCCTACAGGTTTCCAATGAGCAGTTCTTC.

The chain employs TRBV20-1 and TRBJ1-5; 7 bases fit TRBD1. The length of the CDR3 is 15 residues. The V gene end was trimmed by 4 bases and the J gene end by 1 base; junction bases not matched to a gene: 7. Germline loops: CDR1 DFQATT, CDR2 SNEGSKA (reference sequence). For the CDR3, the DNA is TGCAGTGCTAAGGGCGACAGGGTAAGCAATCAGCCCCAGCATTTT. This gives the protein CSAKGDRVSNQPQHF.

CDR3 DNA sequence: TGCGCCAGCAGCTTGGCTCTAGCGGGGATGCAAGAGACCCAGTACTTC. Amino acid sequence: CASSLALAGMQETQYF. The genes are TRBV5-1 and TRBJ2-5; 9 nucleotides match TRBD2. This CDR3 comprises 16 residues. Trimming cost V 0 bases and J 2 bases; bases outside gene matches: 5. Germline V gene data show CDR1 as SGHRS and CDR2 as YFSETQ.